The table lists the clone carrying this TCR beta chain with a few counts. The antigen remains unidentified. The sample comes from a study of identical twins. The study's findings and limits: Partial confounding of zero-insertion analyses by invariant MAIT and iNKT cells was possible.

From the 5' RACE reads, TCRdb called clonotypes with MiXCR, one entry per CDR3 protein. The table shows hundreds of thousands of distinct CDR3 sequences, with around a sixth occurring only once. The length of the CDR3 is 15 residues. The germline V and J ends were trimmed by 2 bases and 2 bases, with 10 bases remaining between them. CDR1 ENHRY and CDR2 SYGVKD come from the germline V gene. Another study also made use of these data, one on T cells expressing NK-cell markers. From that paper: Eight donors were sequenced, seven testing HCMV-seropositive and one testing seronegative. Dominant NKG2C+ clonotypes in six donors made up 1.0-7.0% of CD8+ T cells.

The rearrangement uses TRBV10-3 and TRBJ2-1; either TRBD1 or TRBD2 may supply D (6 bases each). The receptor was isolated from a woman aged 18 to 35 in good health. The sequencing input was PBMCs. CDR3 region: CAISEPGATYNEQFF. Written as DNA, the CDR3 is TGTGCCATCAGTGAGCCGGGGGCTACCTACAATGAGCAGTTCTTC.